The clone carrying this T cell receptor beta chain was seen only a few times. The antigen is undetermined. The record originates from a study of blood T cells in healthy people across ages. Findings and caveats of the study: Researchers deemed the diversity estimates from one million T cells underestimates.

Trimming removed 5 bases at V and 2 bases at J, with 15 bases between. This CDR3 is built from 15 residues. Next came a second PCR, run for roughly 6 to 11 cycles, which used a sample-barcoded 5' primer along with a J-beta primer mix. TCRdb re-called the 5' RACE reads through MiXCR, storing one row per CDR3 protein. This sample has 1.2 million to 1.5 million distinct CDR3 sequences; 59% occur once, and the top ten carry over 6.5%. Material: blood. This receptor was obtained from a man aged 18 to 30 in good health. The chain joins TRBV12-3 or TRBV12-4 to TRBJ2-5; D is ambiguous. The CDR3 DNA reads TGTGCCAGCAGTATTACCGTTCAGGAACAAGAGACCCAGTACTTC. Protein: CASSITVQEQETQYF.